One and the same sample provided the 18 T cell receptor beta chains below, sequenced in a study of Ad26.COV2.S vaccination and SARS-CoV-2 variants. Measured with immunoSEQ multiplex PCR; TCRdb has only the in-frame clones, and not every one. The top ten clones hold about 5.9% of a sample with some 180,000 clones, around 90% of them seen once. Sequenced material: peripheral blood, taken after recovery from COVID-19. These receptors originate from a human donor who had recovered from COVID-19.

The gene calls are TRBV29-1 and TRBJ2-4; 7 bases are a match to TRBD1. The ends lost 3 bases at V and 7 bases at J; junction bases unmatched: 9. CDR1 SQVTM and CDR2 ANQGSEA come from the germline V gene. The CDR3 contains 14 residues. The chain's CDR3 is CSVESRQGQNIQYF. The CDR3 DNA follows: TGCAGCGTTGAGTCGCGGCAGGGACAGAACATTCAGTACTTC.

The V gene is TRBV5-6, the J gene TRBJ2-3; no firm D call. The CDR3 contains 16 residues. Per germline, CDR1 SGHDT and CDR2 YYEEEE. Trimming removed 2 bases at V and 6 bases at J, with 19 bases between. CDR3 sequence (DNA): TGTGCCAGCAGCTTAAGGGTCAATCCTACCACGGATACGCAGTATTTT. Its translation is CASSLRVNPTTDTQYF.

The chain uses TRBV19 and TRBJ1-1; D might be TRBD1 (5 bases). The CDR3 length is 15 residues. Germline CDR1 reads LNHDA; CDR2 reads SQIVND (reference sequence). V was trimmed by 1 base and J by 0 bases, leaving 9 bases between them. The CDR3 is CASSIGRQMNTEAFF. The CDR3 bases are TGTGCCAGTAGTATAGGAAGACAGATGAACACTGAAGCTTTCTTT.

The rearrangement uses TRBV19 and TRBJ2-7, with no clear D. CDR1 LNHDA and CDR2 SQIVND come from the germline V gene (reference sequence). The ends were cut back, 3 bases at V and 4 bases at J, with 16 bases in the middle. The CDR3 length is 15 residues. The CDR3 nucleotides are TGTGCCAGTAGTATTACTTCCCGGTCGGTATACGAGCAGTACTTC. It translates to CASSITSRSVYEQYF.

This clone was detected once. The chain employs TRBV4-1 and TRBJ2-1, with TRBD2 matching over 8 bases. Germline V lookup: CDR1 MGHRA, CDR2 YSYEKL. Losses at the gene ends were 7 bases for V and 3 bases for J; bases not matched to a gene: 8. This CDR3 spans 15 amino acids. CDR3 region: CASKMGGGYYNEQFF. CDR3 bases: TGCGCCAGCAAGATGGGCGGGGGGTACTACAATGAGCAGTTCTTC.

This chain connects TRBV12-3 or TRBV12-4 to TRBJ2-1; D uncertain. V dropped 4 bases and J dropped 10 bases, with 11 bases sitting between them. This CDR3 is 12 amino acids long. The DNA for the CDR3 is TGTGCCAGCAGTTACAACTTCGTGGAGCAGTTCTTC. Translated, it gives CASSYNFVEQFF.

The J gene is TRBJ2-2, the V gene TRBV7-6; 7 nucleotides align to TRBD1. Germline assignment: CDR1 SGHVS and CDR2 FNYEAQ. V trimming: 3 bases; J trimming: 4 bases; junction bases outside the gene matches: 2. This CDR3 region has 14 residues. This chain's CDR3 is CASSFYRGTGELFF. DNA for the CDR3: TGTGCCAGCAGCTTTTACAGGGGCACCGGGGAGCTGTTTTTT.

The rearrangement uses TRBV7-2 and TRBJ2-7; the D gene is possibly TRBD1 (5 bases). Trimming shortened V by 1 base and J by 4 bases, and 14 bases separated the two germline ends. Germline CDR1 SGHTA, CDR2 FQGNSA. The CDR3 is 15 amino acids. The CDR3 is CASSLGWAGSYEQYF. The CDR3 region has the DNA TGTGCCAGCAGCTTAGGGTGGGCAGGGTCGTACGAGCAGTACTTC.

The chain has TRBV14 and TRBJ2-2; no clear D. Trimming removed 1 base at V and 7 bases at J, with 7 bases between. Looked up from germline, CDR1 is SGHDN and CDR2 is FVKESK. This CDR3 comprises 13 residues. The CDR3 DNA reads as TGTGCCAGCAGCCAAGCGGTTGTCGGGGAGCTGTTTTTT. Encoded protein: CASSQAVVGELFF.

This sequence joins TRBV7-2 and TRBJ1-4, with a possible D match to TRBD1 (6 bases). This CDR3 is 15 amino acids long. V lost 5 bases, J lost 8 bases, and 18 bases lay in between. Germline CDR1 reads SGHTA; CDR2 reads FQGNSA. The DNA for the CDR3 is TGTGCCAGCAGCCCTCAGGGAGGGGGAGGCGAAAAACTGTTTTTT. It encodes CASSPQGGGGEKLFF.

The chain recombines TRBV7-9 with TRBJ1-1; D remains unclear. Deletions cut 2 bases from V and 0 bases from J, with 10 bases between. The CDR3 has 15 amino acids. Looked up from germline, CDR1 is SEHNR and CDR2 is FQNEAQ (reference sequence). The DNA for the CDR3 is TGTGCCAGCAGCTTACCCAGACGGATGAACACTGAAGCTTTCTTT. Amino acids: CASSLPRRMNTEAFF.

The table lists this clone with many counts. The V call is TRBV28, the J call TRBJ1-2; D not resolved. The V end was cut by 4 bases, the J end by 10 bases, with 7 bases between. The CDR3 sequence is 10 residues long. Germline V lookup: CDR1 MDHEN, CDR2 SYDVKM. The CDR3 DNA is TGTGCCAGCAGTTCCGCAGTCTACACCTTC. Translated: CASSSAVYTF.

V gene TRBV28 combines with J gene TRBJ2-3, with D perhaps being TRBD1 or TRBD2 (6 bases each). The CDR3 extends over 14 amino acids. The germline CDR1 and CDR2 sequences are MDHEN and SYDVKM. V lost 7 bases and J lost 3, with 14 bases in between. Written as DNA, the CDR3 is TGTGCCAGCACTCTCCGGGGGCCGACAGATACGCAGTATTTT. This sequence encodes CASTLRGPTDTQYF.

A remark on this clone: Different DNA sequences within this sample yield the same CDR3. The V and J genes are TRBV6-5 and TRBJ1-2; 7 bases are shared with TRBD1. V shed 6 bases, J shed 4 bases, and the junction held 8 bases outside the gene matches. CDR3 length: 14 residues. Germline V lookup: CDR1 MNHEY, CDR2 SVGAGI. In nucleotides, the CDR3 is TGTGCCAGCAGAAGACAGGGTCGGGTCTATGGCTACACCTTC. The encoded protein is CASRRQGRVYGYTF.

The J gene is TRBJ1-6, the V gene TRBV19; the D gene is possibly TRBD1 (5 bases). The CDR3 has 17 amino acids. V lost 2 bases to trimming and J lost 0 bases, with 11 bases between them. Germline values: CDR1 LNHDA, CDR2 SQIVND (reference sequence). CDR3 DNA: TGTGCCAGTAGTATATCGGAGGGACTCTCCTATAATTCACCCCTCCACTTT. Protein sequence: CASSISEGLSYNSPLHF.

The chain carries TRBV30 and TRBJ1-4, with TRBD1 matching 9 bases. Losses at the gene ends were 0 bases for V and 7 bases for J; bases not matched to a gene: 3. The germline gives CDR1 GTSNPN, CDR2 SVGIG (reference sequence). The CDR3 length is 14 residues. CDR3 nucleotide sequence: TGTGCCTGGAGTGTACAGACAGGGGGTGAAAAACTGTTTTTT. This codes for CAWSVQTGGEKLFF.

This rearrangement joins TRBV13 to TRBJ2-3, with D perhaps being TRBD1 or TRBD2 (6 bases each). V was clipped by 0 bases and J by 3 bases, with 13 bases between them. This CDR3 is built from 16 residues. The V gene's germline CDR1 is PRHDT and CDR2 FYEKMQ (reference sequence). CDR3 DNA: TGTGCCAGCAGCTTAGGCCGCGGAGGGGGGACAGATACGCAGTATTTT. Its translation is CASSLGRGGGTDTQYF.

The chain has TRBV19 and TRBJ2-1; 10 nucleotides line up with TRBD1. Trimming at V came to 3 bases and at J to 7 bases, leaving 6 bases not matched to a gene. Germline V CDR1 and CDR2: LNHDA, SQIVND (reference sequence). The CDR3 runs 15 residues. The CDR3 protein is CASSMRQGAGNEQFF. For the CDR3, the DNA is TGTGCCAGTAGTATGAGACAGGGGGCGGGGAATGAGCAGTTCTTC.